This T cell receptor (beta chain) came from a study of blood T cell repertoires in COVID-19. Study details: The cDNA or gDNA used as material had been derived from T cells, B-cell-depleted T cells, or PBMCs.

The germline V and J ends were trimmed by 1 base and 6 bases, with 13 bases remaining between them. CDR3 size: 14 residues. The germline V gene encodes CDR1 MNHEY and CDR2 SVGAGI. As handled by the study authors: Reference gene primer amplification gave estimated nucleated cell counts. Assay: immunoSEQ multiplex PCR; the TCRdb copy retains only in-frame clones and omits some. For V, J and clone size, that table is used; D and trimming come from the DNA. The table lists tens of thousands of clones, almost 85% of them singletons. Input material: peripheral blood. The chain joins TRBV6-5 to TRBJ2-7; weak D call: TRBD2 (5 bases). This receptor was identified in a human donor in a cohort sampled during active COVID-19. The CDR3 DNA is TGTGCCAGCAGTTACTTGAGGACTTCACTCGAGCAGTACTTC. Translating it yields CASSYLRTSLEQYF.